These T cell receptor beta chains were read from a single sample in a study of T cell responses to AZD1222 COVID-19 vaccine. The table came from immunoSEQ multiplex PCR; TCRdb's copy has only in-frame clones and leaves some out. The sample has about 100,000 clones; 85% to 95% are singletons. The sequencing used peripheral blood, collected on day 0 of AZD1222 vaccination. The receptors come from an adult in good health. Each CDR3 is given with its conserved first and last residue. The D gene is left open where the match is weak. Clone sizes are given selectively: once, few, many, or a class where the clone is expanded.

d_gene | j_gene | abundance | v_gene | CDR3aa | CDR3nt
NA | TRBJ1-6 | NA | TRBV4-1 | CASSQEARAPLHF | TGCGCCAGCAGCCAAGAAGCCCGGGCACCCCTCCACTTT
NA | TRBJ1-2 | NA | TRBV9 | CASSVDHFSYGYTF | TGTGCCAGCAGCGTAGACCACTTTAGCTATGGCTACACCTTC
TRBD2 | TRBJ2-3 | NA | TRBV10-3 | CAIRPSTGTSGLTDTQYF | TGTGCCATCAGGCCTTCTACCGGGACTAGCGGCCTCACAGATACGCAGTATTTT
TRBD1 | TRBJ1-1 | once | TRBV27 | CASRPQTGPATEAFF | TGTGCCAGCAGACCTCAGACAGGGCCTGCAACTGAAGCTTTCTTT
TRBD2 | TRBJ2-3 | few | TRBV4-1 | CASSHPGLAAGPRRDTQYF | TGCGCCAGCAGCCATCCCGGACTAGCGGCGGGCCCCCGGCGAGATACGCAGTATTTT
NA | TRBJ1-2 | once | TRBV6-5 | CASSSRDYGYTF | TGTGCCAGCAGTTCCAGGGACTATGGCTACACCTTC
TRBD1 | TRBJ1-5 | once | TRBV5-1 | CASSPTGTGDQPQHF | TGCGCCAGCAGCCCCACCGGGACAGGGGATCAGCCCCAGCATTTT
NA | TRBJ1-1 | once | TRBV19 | CASRGTEAFF | TGTGCCAGTAGGGGGACTGAAGCTTTCTTT
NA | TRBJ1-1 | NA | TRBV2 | CASSEDSGQVEAFF | TGTGCCAGCAGTGAAGACAGTGGGCAGGTTGAAGCTTTCTTT
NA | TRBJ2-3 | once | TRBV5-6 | CASSLGSTDTQYF | TGTGCCAGCAGCTTGGGAAGCACAGATACGCAGTATTTT
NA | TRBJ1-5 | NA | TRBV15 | CATQKGVSNQPQHF | TGTGCCACCCAAAAAGGGGTTAGCAATCAGCCCCAGCATTTT
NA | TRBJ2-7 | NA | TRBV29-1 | CSVETFSYEQYF | TGCAGCGTTGAAACCTTCTCCTACGAGCAGTACTTC
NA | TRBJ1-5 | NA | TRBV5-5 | CASSFGQYSNQPQHF | TGTGCCAGCAGCTTTGGACAGTATAGCAATCAGCCCCAGCATTTT
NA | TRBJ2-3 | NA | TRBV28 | CASSSTASTDTQYF | TGTGCCAGCAGTTCTACAGCTAGCACAGATACGCAGTATTTT
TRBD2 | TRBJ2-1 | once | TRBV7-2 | CASSLEGLAGYNEQFF | TGTGCCAGCAGCTTAGAGGGACTAGCGGGATACAATGAGCAGTTCTTC
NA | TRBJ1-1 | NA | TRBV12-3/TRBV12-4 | CASSLPPGFAAFF | TGTGCCAGCAGTTTACCGCCAGGTTTTGCGGCTTTCTTT
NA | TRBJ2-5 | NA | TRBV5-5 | CASSFSSAQETQYF | TGTGCCAGCAGCTTTTCTAGCGCCCAAGAGACCCAGTACTTC
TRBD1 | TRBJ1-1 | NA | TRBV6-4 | CASSPDPDRAEPFF | TGTGCCAGCAGTCCCGATCCGGACAGGGCCGAGCCTTTCTTT
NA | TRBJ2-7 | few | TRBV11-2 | CASSLGSPSYEQYF | TGTGCCAGCAGCTTAGGATCACCCTCCTACGAGCAGTACTTC
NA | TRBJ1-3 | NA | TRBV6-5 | CATRVGNTIYF | TGTGCCACCAGAGTTGGAAACACCATATATTTT
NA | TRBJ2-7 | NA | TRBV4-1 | CASSQDLAEKAYEQYF | TGCGCCAGCAGCCAAGATCTTGCGGAGAAAGCCTACGAGCAGTACTTC
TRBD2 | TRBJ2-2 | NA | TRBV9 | CASSVGGSYGELFF | TGTGCCAGCAGCGTAGGCGGGAGCTACGGGGAGCTGTTTTTT
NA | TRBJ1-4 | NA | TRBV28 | CASIGGAAATNEKLFF | TGTGCCAGCATCGGGGGCGCGGCTGCAACTAATGAAAAACTGTTTTTT
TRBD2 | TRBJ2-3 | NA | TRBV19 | CASSIEAGGVGTDTQYF | TGTGCCAGTAGTATCGAGGCGGGAGGGGTGGGCACAGATACGCAGTATTTT
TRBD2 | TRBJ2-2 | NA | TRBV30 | CAWRAGGPDTGELFF | TGTGCCTGGAGGGCGGGAGGGCCGGACACCGGGGAGCTGTTTTTT
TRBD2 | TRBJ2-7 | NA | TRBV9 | CASSVDLAGDYEQYF | TGTGCCAGCAGCGTAGATCTAGCGGGAGACTACGAGCAGTACTTC
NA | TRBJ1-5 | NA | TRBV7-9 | CASSLTTNQPQHF | TGTGCCAGCAGCCTCACGACCAATCAGCCCCAGCATTTT
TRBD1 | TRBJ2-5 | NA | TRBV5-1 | CASSPTGSGETQYF | TGCGCCAGCAGCCCGACAGGGTCGGGGGAGACCCAGTACTTC
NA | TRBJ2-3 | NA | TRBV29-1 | CSVEESAGRSTDTQYF | TGCAGCGTTGAAGAATCGGCGGGACGGAGCACAGATACGCAGTATTTT
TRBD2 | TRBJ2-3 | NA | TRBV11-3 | CASSAGPSGTSTDTQYF | TGTGCCAGCAGCGCCGGGCCTAGCGGAACTAGCACAGATACGCAGTATTTT
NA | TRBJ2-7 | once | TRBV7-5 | CVRPNQPRGTARAYEQYF | TGTGTCAGACCAAATCAGCCACGGGGGACGGCAAGGGCCTACGAGCAGTACTTC
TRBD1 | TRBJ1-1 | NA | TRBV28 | CASSLWTRGTEAFF | TGTGCCAGCAGTCTGTGGACCAGGGGGACTGAAGCTTTCTTT
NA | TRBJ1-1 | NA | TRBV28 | CASSPVMNTEAFF | TGTGCCAGCAGCCCGGTTATGAACACTGAAGCTTTCTTT
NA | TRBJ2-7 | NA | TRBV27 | CASSFSAGIGEQYF | TGTGCCAGCAGTTTCTCTGCGGGAATCGGCGAGCAGTACTTC
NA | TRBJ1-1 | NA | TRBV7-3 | CASSRTRTDEAFF | TGTGCCAGCAGCCGCACAAGAACCGATGAAGCTTTCTTT
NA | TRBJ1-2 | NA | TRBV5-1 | CASSLAGTSYGYTF | TGCGCCAGCAGCTTGGCGGGGACAAGCTATGGCTACACCTTC
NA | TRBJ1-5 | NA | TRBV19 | CASEGHRQPQHF | TGTGCCAGCGAGGGTCACAGGCAGCCCCAGCATTTT